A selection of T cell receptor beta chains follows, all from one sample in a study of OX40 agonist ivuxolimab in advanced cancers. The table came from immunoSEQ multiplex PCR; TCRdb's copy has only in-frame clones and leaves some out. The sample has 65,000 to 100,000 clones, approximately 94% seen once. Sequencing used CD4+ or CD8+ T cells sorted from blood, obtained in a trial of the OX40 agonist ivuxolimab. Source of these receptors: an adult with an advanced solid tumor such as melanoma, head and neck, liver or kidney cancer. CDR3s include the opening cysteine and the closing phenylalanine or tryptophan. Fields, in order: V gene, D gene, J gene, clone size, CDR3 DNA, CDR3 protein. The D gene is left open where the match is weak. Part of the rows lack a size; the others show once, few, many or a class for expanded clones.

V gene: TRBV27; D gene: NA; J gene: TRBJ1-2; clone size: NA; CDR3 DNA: TGTGCCAGCAGTTTAAAAGGGAACTATGGCTACACCTTC; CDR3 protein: CASSLKGNYGYTF
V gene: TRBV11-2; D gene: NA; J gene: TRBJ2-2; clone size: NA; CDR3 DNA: TGTGCCAGCACCCGCTCTCCGGGAGAAAACACCGGGGAGCTGTTTTTT; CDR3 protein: CASTRSPGENTGELFF
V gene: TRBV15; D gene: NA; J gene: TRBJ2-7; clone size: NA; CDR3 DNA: TGTGCCACCAGCAGCCCCGGGGAGATGGGCGAGCAGTACTTC; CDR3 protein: CATSSPGEMGEQYF
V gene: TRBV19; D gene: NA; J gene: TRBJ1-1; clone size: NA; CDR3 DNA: TGTGCCAGTAGTACCCCCGCCAGGGGCCCTGAAGCTTTCTTT; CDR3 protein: CASSTPARGPEAFF
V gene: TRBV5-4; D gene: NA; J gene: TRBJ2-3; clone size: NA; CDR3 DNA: TGTGCCAGCAGCTTGTTGTCGCGCACAGATACGCAGTATTTT; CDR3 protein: CASSLLSRTDTQYF
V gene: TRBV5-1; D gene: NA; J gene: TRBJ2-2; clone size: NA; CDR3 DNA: TGCGCCAGCAACCCAAGACAGGACAACACCGGGGAGCTGTTTTTT; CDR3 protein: CASNPRQDNTGELFF
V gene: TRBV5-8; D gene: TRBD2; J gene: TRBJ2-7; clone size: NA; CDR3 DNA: TGTGCCAGCAGCTTCGGGACTACGTACGAGCAGTACTTC; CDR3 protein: CASSFGTTYEQYF
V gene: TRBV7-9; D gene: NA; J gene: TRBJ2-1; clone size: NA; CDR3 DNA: TGTGCCAGCAGCTTACAATTGGATTTCTATGAGCAGTTCTTC; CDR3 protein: CASSLQLDFYEQFF
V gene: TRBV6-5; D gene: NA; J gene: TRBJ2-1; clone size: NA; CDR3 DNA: TGTGCCAGCACCCTACGACAGGATTCCTACAATGAGCAGTTCTTC; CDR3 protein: CASTLRQDSYNEQFF
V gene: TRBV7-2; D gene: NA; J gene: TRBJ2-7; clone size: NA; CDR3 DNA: TGTGCCAGCAGCTTTGAAGGCAGCAGCTACGAGCAGTACTTC; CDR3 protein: CASSFEGSSYEQYF
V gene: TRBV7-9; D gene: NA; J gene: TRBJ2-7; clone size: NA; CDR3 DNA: TGTGCCAGCAGCTCACGGACTGACGAGCAGTACTTC; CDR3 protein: CASSSRTDEQYF
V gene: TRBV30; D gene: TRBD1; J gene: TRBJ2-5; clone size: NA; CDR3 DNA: TGTGCCTGGACCTCCGGGACAGGGGAAGAGACCCAGTACTTC; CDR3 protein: CAWTSGTGEETQYF
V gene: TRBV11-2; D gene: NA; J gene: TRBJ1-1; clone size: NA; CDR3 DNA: TGTGCCAGCAGCTTAGGTGCCCCGGACGGCGCTTTCTTT; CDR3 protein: CASSLGAPDGAFF
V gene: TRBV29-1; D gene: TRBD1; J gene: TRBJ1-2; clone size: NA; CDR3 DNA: TGCAGCGTTGACGAGGGGGCGACGAACTATGGCTACACCTTC; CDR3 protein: CSVDEGATNYGYTF
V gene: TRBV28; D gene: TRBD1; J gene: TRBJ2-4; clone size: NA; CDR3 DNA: TGTGCCAGCATCAACAGGGGGGCCAAAAACATTCAGTACTTC; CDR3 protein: CASINRGAKNIQYF
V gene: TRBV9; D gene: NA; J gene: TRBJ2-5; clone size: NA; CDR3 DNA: TGTGCCAGCAGCGTAGAGGGAATACAAGAGACCCAGTACTTC; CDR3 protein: CASSVEGIQETQYF
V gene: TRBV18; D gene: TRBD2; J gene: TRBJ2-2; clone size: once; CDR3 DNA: TGTGCCAGCTCACCGGAGGCGGGAGATCATACCGGGGAGCTGTTTTTT; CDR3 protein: CASSPEAGDHTGELFF
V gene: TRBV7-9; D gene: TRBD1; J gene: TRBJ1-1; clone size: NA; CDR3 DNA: TGTGCCAGCAGCTCCGGGACAGCGAACACTGAAGCTTTCTTT; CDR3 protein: CASSSGTANTEAFF
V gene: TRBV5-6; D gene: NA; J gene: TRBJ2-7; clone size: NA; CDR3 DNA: TGTGCCAGCAGCTTGGGATTCCACAGGGATCTGACCTACGAGCAGTACTTC; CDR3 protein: CASSLGFHRDLTYEQYF
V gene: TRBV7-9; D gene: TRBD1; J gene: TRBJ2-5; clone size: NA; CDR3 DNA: TGTGCCAGCAGCTTAGTTGCGACAGGGCCCTCCCAAGAGACCCAGTACTTC; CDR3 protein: CASSLVATGPSQETQYF
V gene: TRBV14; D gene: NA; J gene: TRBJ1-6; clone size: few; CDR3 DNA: TGTGCCAGCAGCCTCAACAGGGTTGGTTCACCCCTCCACTTT; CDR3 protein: CASSLNRVGSPLHF
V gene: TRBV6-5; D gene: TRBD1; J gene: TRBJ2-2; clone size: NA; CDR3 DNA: TGTGCCAGCAGTTACACGGGACAGGGGGCCACCGGGGAGCTGTTTTTT; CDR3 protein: CASSYTGQGATGELFF
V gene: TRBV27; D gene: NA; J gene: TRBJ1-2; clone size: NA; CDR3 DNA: TGTGCCAGCACCAAGTACCCACAGGGCGGTGGCTACACCTTC; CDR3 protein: CASTKYPQGGGYTF
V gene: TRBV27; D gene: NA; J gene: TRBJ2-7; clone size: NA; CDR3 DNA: TGTGCCAGCAGTTTTGGAGGGCTTGCCTCCTACGAGCAGTACTTC; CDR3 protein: CASSFGGLASYEQYF
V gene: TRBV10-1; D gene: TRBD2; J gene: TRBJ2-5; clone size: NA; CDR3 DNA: TGCGCCAGCAGTCGGACTAGCGGGAGAGAGACCCAGTACTTC; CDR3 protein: CASSRTSGRETQYF
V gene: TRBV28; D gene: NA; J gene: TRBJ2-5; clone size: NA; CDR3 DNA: TGTGCCAGCAGTTCCCCCGCGGATCAAGAGACCCAGTACTTC; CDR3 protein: CASSSPADQETQYF
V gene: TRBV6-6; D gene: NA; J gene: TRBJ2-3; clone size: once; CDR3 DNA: TGTGCCAGCAGTTCCCTCGGATCTGGGACAGATACGCAGTATTTT; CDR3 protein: CASSSLGSGTDTQYF
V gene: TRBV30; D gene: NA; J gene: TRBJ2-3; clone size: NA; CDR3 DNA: TGTGCCTGGAGTTCCCTAGGGTACACAGATACGCAGTATTTT; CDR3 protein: CAWSSLGYTDTQYF
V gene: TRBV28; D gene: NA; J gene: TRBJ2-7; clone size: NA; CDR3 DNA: TGTGCCAGCAGTCTGGCGGACAGTAATTACGAGCAGTACTTC; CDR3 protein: CASSLADSNYEQYF
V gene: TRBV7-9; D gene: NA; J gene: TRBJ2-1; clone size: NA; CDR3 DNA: TGTGCCAGCAGCCCCCGCGAACGGGAGAATGAGCAGTTCTTC; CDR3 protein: CASSPRERENEQFF
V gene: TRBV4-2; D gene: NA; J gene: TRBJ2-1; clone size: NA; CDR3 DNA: TGTGCCAGCAGCCCTTCCCTGGGGGGACTGGGAAATGAGCAGTTCTTC; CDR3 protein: CASSPSLGGLGNEQFF
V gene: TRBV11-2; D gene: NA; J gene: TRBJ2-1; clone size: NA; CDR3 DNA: TGTGCCAGCACCGCCCACCCCAGGGAGTCCTACAATGAGCAGTTCTTC; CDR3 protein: CASTAHPRESYNEQFF
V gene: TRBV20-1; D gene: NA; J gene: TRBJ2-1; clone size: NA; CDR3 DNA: TGCAGTGCAGAGTTCGGGGAGCAGTTCTTC; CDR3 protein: CSAEFGEQFF
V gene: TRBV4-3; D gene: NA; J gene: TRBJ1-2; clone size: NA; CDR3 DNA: TGCGCCAGCAGCCAAGACGCCGGGGCTGGGAATGATGGCTACACCTTC; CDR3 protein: CASSQDAGAGNDGYTF
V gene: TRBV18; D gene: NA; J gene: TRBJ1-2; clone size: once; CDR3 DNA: TGTGCCAGCTCACCCAGCAAGGGTCCGCAGGGGTACTATGGCTACACCTTC; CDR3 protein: CASSPSKGPQGYYGYTF
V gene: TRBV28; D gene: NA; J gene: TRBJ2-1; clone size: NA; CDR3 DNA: TGTGCCAGCAACGACAGGAGCGTTTACAATGAGCAGTTCTTC; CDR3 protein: CASNDRSVYNEQFF
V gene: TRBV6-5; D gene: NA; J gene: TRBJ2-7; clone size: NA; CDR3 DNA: TGTGCCAGCAGTTACTCCACCGGGACACCCTCCTACGAGCAGTACTTC; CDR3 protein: CASSYSTGTPSYEQYF
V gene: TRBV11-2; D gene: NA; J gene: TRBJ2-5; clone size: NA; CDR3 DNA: TGTGCCAGCAGCTTGGAGGCAGGGTACCTGGAGACCCAGTACTTC; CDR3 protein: CASSLEAGYLETQYF
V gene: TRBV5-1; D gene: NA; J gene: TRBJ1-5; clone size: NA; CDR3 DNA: TGCGCCAGCTCGTGGCCCCAGCATTTT; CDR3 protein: CASSWPQHF
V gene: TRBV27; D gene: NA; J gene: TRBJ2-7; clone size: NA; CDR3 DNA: TGTGCCAGCAGCCCAGAACCCCTAATCTACGAGCAGTACTTC; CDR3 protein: CASSPEPLIYEQYF
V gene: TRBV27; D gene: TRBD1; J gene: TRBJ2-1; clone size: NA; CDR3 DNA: TGTGCCAGCAGTCCCCTCCGGGACAGGGGGGTAGTAGGCGACAATGAGCAGTTCTTC; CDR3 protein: CASSPLRDRGVVGDNEQFF
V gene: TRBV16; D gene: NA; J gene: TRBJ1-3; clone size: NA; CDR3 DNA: TGTGCCAGCAGCCACCTTCCACAATTCGAAAACACCATATATTTT; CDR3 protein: CASSHLPQFENTIYF
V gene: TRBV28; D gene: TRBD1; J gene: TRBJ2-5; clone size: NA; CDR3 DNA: TGTGCCAGCATCACCAGGGACAGGGACGAGACCCAGTACTTC; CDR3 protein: CASITRDRDETQYF
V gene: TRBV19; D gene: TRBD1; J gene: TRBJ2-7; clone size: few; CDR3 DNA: TGTGCCAGTAGCGGGACAGGGGGCTCCGAGCAGTACTTC; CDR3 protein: CASSGTGGSEQYF
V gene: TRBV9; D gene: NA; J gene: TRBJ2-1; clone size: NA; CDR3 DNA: TGTGCCAGCAGCGTAGGCGGTGGGGTGTCTAATGAGCAGTTCTTC; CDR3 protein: CASSVGGGVSNEQFF
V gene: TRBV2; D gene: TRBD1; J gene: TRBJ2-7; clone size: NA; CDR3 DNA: TGTGCCAGCACGAGGGTGGCGACAGGGGAAACCTACGAGCAGTACTTC; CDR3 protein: CASTRVATGETYEQYF
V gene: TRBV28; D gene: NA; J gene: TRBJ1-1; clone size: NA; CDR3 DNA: TGTGCCAGCAGTTCCCCCTTAATACACACTGAAGCTTTCTTT; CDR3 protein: CASSSPLIHTEAFF
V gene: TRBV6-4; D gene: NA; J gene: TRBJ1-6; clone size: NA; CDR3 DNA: TGTGCCAGCAGTGACTATCGGAGGAGCTCCTATAATTCACCCCTCCACTTT; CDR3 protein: CASSDYRRSSYNSPLHF
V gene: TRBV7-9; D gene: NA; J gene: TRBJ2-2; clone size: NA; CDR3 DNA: TGTGCCAGCAGCTTACGTGTGGGGGAGCTGTTTTTT; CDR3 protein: CASSLRVGELFF
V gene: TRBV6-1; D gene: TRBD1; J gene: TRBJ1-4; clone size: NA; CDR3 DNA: TGTGCCAGCAGTGAAACCGGGACAGAGATTTTT; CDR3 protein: CASSETGTEIF
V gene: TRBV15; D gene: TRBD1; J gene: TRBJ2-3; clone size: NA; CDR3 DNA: TGTGCCACCAGCGGCGACAGGGGGCAGTACACAGATACGCAGTATTTT; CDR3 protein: CATSGDRGQYTDTQYF
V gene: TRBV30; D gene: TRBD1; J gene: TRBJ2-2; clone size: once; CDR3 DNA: TGTGCCTGGAGTTTCCGGGACAGGGTGGGCACCGGGGAGCTGTTTTTT; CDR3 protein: CAWSFRDRVGTGELFF
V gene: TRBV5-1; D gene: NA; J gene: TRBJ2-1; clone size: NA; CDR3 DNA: TGCGCCAGCAGCTTGGTGACCGAAGTAGGTGATGAGCAGTTCTTC; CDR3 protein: CASSLVTEVGDEQFF
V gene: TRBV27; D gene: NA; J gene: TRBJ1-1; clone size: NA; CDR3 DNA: TGTGCCAGCAGAACACTCCCGAACACTGAAGCTTTCTTT; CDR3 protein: CASRTLPNTEAFF
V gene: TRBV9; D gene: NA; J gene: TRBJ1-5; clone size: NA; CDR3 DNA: TGTGCCAGCAGCCTTGGGTTGGGCAATCAGCCCCAGCATTTT; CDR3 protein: CASSLGLGNQPQHF